Below, 8 T cell receptor beta chains from the same sample are listed, as sequenced in a study of shared clonotypes between healthy human individuals. The naive CD8 fraction comprised CD45RO-negative cells positively selected for CCR7 and excluded terminally differentiated effector memory CD45RA+ cells. Assay used: immunoSEQ multiplex PCR; TCRdb lists only in-frame clones, some missing. This table has 700,000 to 950,000 clones, 96% appearing once. The material sequenced was naive CD8+ T cells sorted from blood. The receptors stem from a man aged 25 to 40 in good health.

This clone was seen only once. The J gene is TRBJ2-7, the V gene TRBV6-1; D unclear. The CDR3 is 14 amino acids. V was clipped by 1 base and J by 3 bases, with 10 bases between them. The V gene's germline CDR1 is MNHNS and CDR2 SASEGT. CDR3 coding DNA: TGTGCCAGCAGTGAAGTTCCCAGAAACTACGAGCAGTACTTC. It codes for CASSEVPRNYEQYF.

The chain uses TRBV6-5 and TRBJ2-7; D is perhaps TRBD1 (6 bases). The CDR3 totals 15 residues. In germline, CDR1 is MNHEY, CDR2 SVGAGI. V lost 0 bases to trimming and J lost 0 bases, with 9 bases between them. The CDR3 sequence: CASSYSRTDSYEQYF. Here the CDR3 DNA reads TGTGCCAGCAGTTACTCAAGGACAGACTCCTACGAGCAGTACTTC.

The CDR3 coding sequence is TGTGCCAGCAGGGTGGGACACAACAATGAGCAGTTCTTC. It yields the protein CASRVGHNNEQFF. The chain recombines TRBV27 with TRBJ2-1; tentative D call: TRBD1 (6 bases). Germline CDR1 MNHEY, CDR2 SMNVEV (reference sequence). Trimming removed 6 bases at V and 5 bases at J, with 11 bases between. The CDR3 loop spans 13 amino acids.

The V call is TRBV7-6, the J call TRBJ2-3; TRBD2 is a possible D gene (5 bases). CDR3 length: 15 amino acids. The V end was cut by 5 bases, the J end by 5 bases, with 17 bases between. CDR1 is SGHVS, CDR2 FNYEAQ, per germline. In DNA, the CDR3 is TGTGCCAGCAGCCAGGAGGCGTCCCCGGGAGATACGCAGTATTTT. This codes for CASSQEASPGDTQYF. Complete variable domain (other parts from reference TRBV7-6 and TRBJ2-3): GAGVSQSPRYKVTKRGQDVALRCDPISGHVSLYWYRQALGQGPEFLTYFNYEAQQDKSGLPNDRFSAERPEGSISTLTIQRTEQRDSAMYRCASSQEASPGDTQYFGPGTRLTVL.

The CDR3 DNA is TGCGCCAGCAGCAAAGGGAATCTGAACACTGAAGCTTTCTTT. Translating it yields CASSKGNLNTEAFF. The chain is built from TRBV5-1 and TRBJ1-1; no clear D. Germline loops: CDR1 SGHRS, CDR2 YFSETQ. The CDR3 totals 14 residues. V lost 4 bases and J 0 bases, leaving 10 bases between the germline ends.

This sequence joins TRBV7-8 and TRBJ2-7; D ambiguous. Germline CDR1 SGHVS, CDR2 FQNEAQ. CDR3 length: 13 amino acids. V shed 6 bases and J shed 1 base, with 10 bases lying between them. Here the CDR3 DNA reads TGTGCCAGCAGTAACCCGAGGTCCTACGAGCAGTACTTC. Translation: CASSNPRSYEQYF. The complete variable domain, with remaining parts taken from reference TRBV7-8 and TRBJ2-7, reads GAGVSQSPRYKVAKRGQDVALRCDPISGHVSLFWYQQALGQGPEFLTYFQNEAQLDKSGLPSDRFFAERPEGSVSTLKIQRTQQEDSAVYLCASSNPRSYEQYFGPGTRLTVT.

The chain recombines TRBV19 with TRBJ2-1; 8 bases line up with TRBD1. Losses at the gene ends were 6 bases for V and 5 bases for J; bases not matched to a gene: 6. Germline assignment: CDR1 LNHDA and CDR2 SQIVND (reference sequence). There are 14 residues in the CDR3. The CDR3 DNA is TGTGCCAGTAGCGGACAGGGCCTCAACAATGAGCAGTTCTTC. Translated: CASSGQGLNNEQFF.

The chain uses TRBV4-3 and TRBJ2-3, with TRBD2 matching over 10 bases. The CDR3 length is 16 residues. Germline CDR1 reads LGHNA; CDR2 reads YSLEER. J lost 3 bases, V lost 1 base, and 4 bases had no gene match. The CDR3 here is CASSQALAGVTDTQYF. In nucleotides, the CDR3 is TGCGCCAGCAGCCAAGCGCTAGCGGGAGTTACAGATACGCAGTATTTT.